The 12 T cell receptor beta chains in this list originate from one sample, sequenced in a study of blood T cell repertoires in COVID-19. The table came from immunoSEQ multiplex PCR; TCRdb's copy has only in-frame clones and leaves some out. The data contain a few hundred thousand clones, 80% to 90% of them singletons. The sequencing input was PBMCs or T cells enriched from blood (not recorded which). The receptor source for this set is a middle-aged woman with acute COVID-19.

The chain is built from TRBV19 and TRBJ2-7, with a weak D call TRBD1 (5 bases). CDR3 length: 14 residues. V was shortened by 5 bases and J by 4 bases, with 15 bases between the two germline ends. Germline V CDR1 and CDR2: LNHDA, SQIVND (reference sequence). CDR3 residues: CASSPASGSYEQYF. In DNA, the CDR3 is TGTGCCAGTAGTCCGGCCTCAGGGTCTTACGAGCAGTACTTC.

This clone has just one count. This sequence joins TRBV2 and TRBJ1-1, with 10 bases fitting TRBD1. The trim removed 6 bases at V and 4 bases at J, leaving 14 bases unmatched. This CDR3 region has 17 residues. The germline gives CDR1 SNHLY, CDR2 FYNNEI. The CDR3 DNA sequence: TGTGCCAGCAGGGGTTGGGGGGACAGGGGAGAATTCACTGAAGCTTTCTTT. It is translated as CASRGWGDRGEFTEAFF. The full variable domain, rest sourced from reference TRBV2 and TRBJ1-1, is EPEVTQTPSHQVTQMGQEVILRCVPISNHLYFYWYRQILGQKVEFLVSFYNNEISEKSEIFDDQFSVERPDGSNFTLKIRSTKLEDSAMYFCASRGWGDRGEFTEAFFGQGTRLTVV.

This clone was seen just once. The chain joins TRBV5-1 to TRBJ1-1; D ambiguous. The CDR3 length is 15 residues. Between the trimmed V and J ends, which lost 0 bases and 0 bases, there was a span of 9 bases. Germline lookup yields CDR1 SGHRS and CDR2 YFSETQ. The CDR3 reads CASSLGGTLNTEAFF. The CDR3 nucleotides read TGCGCCAGCAGCTTGGGTGGCACACTGAACACTGAAGCTTTCTTT.

The chain is built from TRBV28 and TRBJ1-5, with D uncertain. Trimming left V 3 bases short and J 5 bases short, with 8 bases between. Germline values: CDR1 MDHEN, CDR2 SYDVKM. This CDR3 region has 13 residues. For the CDR3, the DNA is TGTGCCAGCAGTTTGGATCAGGATCAGCCCCAGCATTTT. Its translation: CASSLDQDQPQHF. Full variable domain (remainder filled in from reference TRBV28 and TRBJ1-5): DVKVTQSSRYLVKRTGEKVFLECVQDMDHENMFWYRQDPGLGLRLIYFSYDVKMKEKGDIPEGYSVSREKKERFSLILESASTNQTSMYLCASSLDQDQPQHFGDGTRLSIL.

The chain combines TRBV5-6 with TRBJ2-1; D perhaps matches TRBD2 (5 bases). V lost 1 base and J 4 bases, leaving 12 bases between the germline ends. Germline loops: CDR1 SGHDT, CDR2 YYEEEE. The CDR3 consists of 15 residues. The CDR3 protein is CASSLWGVWYNEQFF. For the CDR3, the DNA is TGTGCCAGCAGCTTGTGGGGAGTTTGGTACAATGAGCAGTTCTTC.

The chain employs TRBV7-9 and TRBJ1-5; D not certain. The V end lost 1 base, the J end lost 7 bases, and 8 bases lay between the germline ends. The germline CDR1 and CDR2 sequences are SEHNR and FQNEAQ (reference sequence). The CDR3 runs to 13 residues. The CDR3 protein is CASSLGGGQPQHF. CDR3 bases: TGTGCCAGCAGCTTAGGGGGAGGACAGCCCCAGCATTTT.

The chain employs TRBV28 and TRBJ2-7; 10 positions match TRBD1. CDR1 is MDHEN, CDR2 SYDVKM, per germline. The CDR3 loop spans 15 amino acids. J was trimmed by 2 bases and V by 5 bases; bases with no gene match: 6. For the CDR3, the DNA is TGTGCCAGCAGTCCATACGGGACAGGGGCCTACGAGCAGTACTTC. Translation: CASSPYGTGAYEQYF.

This chain links TRBV7-9 with TRBJ1-1; no reliable D call. Trimming stripped 3 bases from V and 7 bases from J, with 3 bases between. Germline V gene lookup returns CDR1 SEHNR and CDR2 FQNEAQ (reference sequence). The CDR3 is 10 amino acids. The chain's CDR3 is CASSFNEAFF. The CDR3 DNA reads as TGTGCCAGCAGCTTCAATGAAGCTTTCTTT.

The genes are TRBV5-1 and TRBJ2-5, with D perhaps TRBD2 (6 bases). Trimming left V 0 bases short and J 5 bases short, with 14 bases between. The germline gives CDR1 SGHRS, CDR2 YFSETQ. This CDR3 has 15 residues. CDR3: CASSLGPSEGETQYF. The CDR3 DNA is TGCGCCAGCAGCTTGGGGCCTTCGGAGGGTGAGACCCAGTACTTC.

The chain recombines TRBV2 with TRBJ2-5; TRBD2 aligns across 7 bases. The germline V gene has CDR1 SNHLY and CDR2 FYNNEI. With V trimmed by 6 bases and J by 5 bases, 6 bases remained unmatched. The CDR3 is 13 amino acids. CDR3 sequence reads: CASRGGGAETQYF. CDR3 coding DNA: TGTGCCAGCAGGGGGGGAGGGGCGGAGACCCAGTACTTC.

The rearrangement joins TRBV11-3 to TRBJ1-6; weak D call: TRBD1 (5 bases). Looked up from germline, CDR1 is SGHNT and CDR2 is YENEEA. The CDR3 totals 15 residues. Trimming took off 5 bases at V and 7 bases at J, with 15 bases between the two ends. CDR3 bases: TGTGCCAGCAGCATCCGGGACTCACAAAATTCACCCCTCCACTTT. Encoded protein: CASSIRDSQNSPLHF.

The chain carries TRBV28 and TRBJ1-3; D possibly corresponds to TRBD1 (6 bases). The CDR3 extends over 14 amino acids. The V gene's germline CDR1 is MDHEN and CDR2 SYDVKM. Deletions cut 7 bases from V and 1 base from J, with 11 bases between. CDR3 nucleotides: TGTGCCAGCACTACAGGGTCGTCTGGAAACACCATATATTTT. This codes for CASTTGSSGNTIYF.